One sample yielded the 16 T cell receptor beta chains listed below, sequenced in a study of blood T cells in healthy people across ages. The authors ran a second PCR of about 7 to 12 cycles using a sample-barcoded 5' primer and a J-beta primer mix. From the 5' RACE reads, TCRdb called clonotypes with MiXCR, one entry per CDR3 protein. Of under 950,000 distinct CDR3 sequences in the sample, 20% to 25% were seen once. The sample comprised blood. The receptors were sampled from a man in his 70s in good health.

This clonotype was detected ten times or more. The chain combines TRBV20-1 with TRBJ1-5; a possible D gene is TRBD1 (6 bases). The CDR3 spans 13 residues. Trimming removed 7 bases from V and 5 bases from J, with 15 bases in between. The V gene's germline CDR1 is DFQATT and CDR2 SNEGSKA (reference sequence). The chain's CDR3 is CSVPGGADQPQHF. The CDR3 DNA is TGCAGTGTTCCGGGGGGGGCCGATCAGCCCCAGCATTTT.

The chain couples TRBV12-3 or TRBV12-4 to TRBJ1-1, with D uncertain. Trimming took 3 bases from V and 2 from J, leaving 7 bases between them. CDR3 size: 13 residues. CDR3 coding DNA: TGTGCCAGCAGTTTCTGGCCTAACACTGAAGCTTTCTTT. It encodes CASSFWPNTEAFF.

There are a few counts of this clonotype. This chain uses TRBV7-2 with TRBJ2-5; possibly TRBD2 for D (5 bases). The CDR3 runs 17 residues. Germline V CDR1 and CDR2: SGHTA, FQGNSA. Trimming pared 2 bases from V and 5 bases from J, leaving 21 bases between. The CDR3 DNA reads as TGTGCCAGCAGCTTAAAATTGGGCAGCGGAAGGGCGGAGACCCAGTACTTC. Its protein product is CASSLKLGSGRAETQYF. Looking up the rest from reference TRBV7-2 and TRBJ2-5 gives the full variable domain: GAGVSQSPSNKVTEKGKDVELRCDPISGHTALYWYRQSLGQGLEFLIYFQGNSAPDKSGLPSDRFSAERTGGSVSTLTIQRTQQEDSAVYLCASSLKLGSGRAETQYFGPGTRLLVL.

This clonotype was found a few times. The V gene is TRBV7-2, the J gene TRBJ2-1, with D perhaps matching TRBD2 (5 bases). Trimming removed 5 bases at V and 8 bases at J, with 19 bases between. Germline V gene lookup returns CDR1 SGHTA and CDR2 FQGNSA. The CDR3 runs 15 residues. The CDR3 spells CASSPGRGRGYEQFF. In nucleotides, the CDR3 is TGTGCCAGCAGCCCGGGTCGCGGCCGAGGGTATGAGCAGTTCTTC.

The chain recombines TRBV12-3 or TRBV12-4 with TRBJ2-4; no definite D call. The CDR3 is 14 residues long. The V end lost 2 bases, the J end lost 0 bases, and 5 bases lay between the germline ends. CDR3 coding DNA: TGTGCCAGCAGTTTATTAGTAGCCAAAAACATTCAGTACTTC. It translates to CASSLLVAKNIQYF.

This clonotype showed up many times. This rearrangement joins TRBV6-6 to TRBJ1-2; no clear D. Trimming pared 5 bases from V and 5 bases from J, leaving 9 bases between. There are 12 residues in the CDR3. Germline-derived CDR1 and CDR2 are MNHNY and SVGAGI (reference sequence). Here the CDR3 DNA reads TGTGCCAGCAGTCCCCCTACTTATGGCTACACCTTC. Protein product: CASSPPTYGYTF.

This clonotype occurred a few times. The chain combines TRBV18 with TRBJ2-5; TRBD1 agrees at 7 bases. The trim removed 4 bases at V and 5 bases at J, leaving 10 bases unmatched. CDR1 KGHSH and CDR2 LQKENI come from the germline V gene. The length of the CDR3 is 15 residues. DNA for the CDR3: TGTGCCAGCTCACTCTACAGGGGAAGCGTTGAGACCCAGTACTTC. It yields the protein CASSLYRGSVETQYF. The full variable domain, completed using reference TRBV18 and TRBJ2-5, is NAGVMQNPRHLVRRRGQEARLRCSPMKGHSHVYWYRQLPEEGLKFMVYLQKENIIDESGMPKERFSAEFPKEGPSILRIQQVVRGDSAAYFCASSLYRGSVETQYFGPGTRLLVL.

V is TRBV12-3 or TRBV12-4 and J is TRBJ2-3; the match to TRBD2 covers 15 bases. V dropped 6 bases and J dropped 0; count of bases not matched to a gene: 4. The CDR3 has 17 amino acids. The CDR3 sequence is CASRGLAGGPSTDTQYF. The CDR3 bases are TGTGCCAGCAGGGGACTAGCGGGGGGACCAAGCACAGATACGCAGTATTTT.

This clonotype has just a few counts. Compared with germline, one end of the junction differs, possibly owing to a read error. J is TRBJ2-5 and V is TRBV20-1; 10 bases are shared with TRBD1. Germline V lookup: CDR1 DFQATT, CDR2 SNEGSKA (reference sequence). The length of the CDR3 is 16 residues. For the CDR3, the DNA is TGCAGCGCGGATCCGGGACAGGGGTTTATTTTCGAGACCCTGTACTTC. Translating it yields CSADPGQGFIFETLYF.

The V call is TRBV5-1, the J call TRBJ1-6; the D gene is possibly TRBD1 (5 bases). Germline V CDR1 and CDR2: SGHRS, YFSETQ. The length of the CDR3 is 14 residues. Trimming removed 3 bases at V and 7 bases at J, with 11 bases between. CDR3 in amino acids: CASSYGTENSPLHF. The CDR3, as DNA: TGCGCCAGCAGCTACGGGACGGAAAATTCACCCCTCCACTTT. Drawing the rest from reference TRBV5-1 and TRBJ1-6, the complete variable domain is KAGVTQTPRYLIKTRGQQVTLSCSPISGHRSVSWYQQTPGQGLQFLFEYFSETQRNKGNFPGRFSGRQFSNSRSEMNVSTLELGDSALYLCASSYGTENSPLHFGNGTRLTVT.

The chain joins TRBV20-1 to TRBJ1-4; D is uncertain. Germline V CDR1 and CDR2: DFQATT, SNEGSKA (reference sequence). The CDR3 has 12 residues. The V end lost 6 bases, the J end lost 8 bases, and 13 bases lay between the germline ends. The CDR3 here is CSANREGEKLFF. The CDR3 bases are TGCAGTGCGAACCGGGAAGGAGAAAAACTGTTTTTT.

V usage is TRBV9 and J usage is TRBJ2-1; 7 bases are a match to TRBD2. This CDR3 has 14 amino acids. Germline-derived CDR1 and CDR2 are SGDLS and YYNGEE. Germline trimming cut 4 bases from V and 12 bases from J; bases unmatched to any gene: 13. The CDR3 region has the DNA TGTGCCAGCAGCCCCAGCTGGGGAGGGGATGGGCAGTTCTTC. It yields the protein CASSPSWGGDGQFF.

This chain connects TRBV6-9 to TRBJ1-4; weak D call: TRBD1 (5 bases). Germline V gives CDR1 MNHGY, CDR2 SVAAGI. The CDR3 length is 15 residues. V lost 6 bases to trimming and J lost 0 bases, with 11 bases between them. Written as DNA, the CDR3 is TGTGCCAGCAGGGAGGACACTTCAACTAATGAAAAACTGTTTTTT. It yields the protein CASREDTSTNEKLFF.

V and J are TRBV5-6 and TRBJ1-1, with D uncertain. CDR1 is SGHDT and CDR2 is YYEEEE in the germline V gene. This CDR3 comprises 14 residues. Trimming removed 4 bases from V and 6 bases from J, with 16 bases in between. CDR3 loop: CASSPLRHSAEAFF. DNA for the CDR3: TGTGCCAGCAGCCCCCTCAGACATAGCGCTGAAGCTTTCTTT.

This clonotype showed up just a few times. The chain is built from TRBV20-1 and TRBJ2-5; D unclear. CDR1 is DFQATT and CDR2 is SNEGSKA in the germline V gene (reference sequence). CDR3 length: 15 residues. The V end lost 0 bases, the J end lost 4 bases, and 15 bases lay between the germline ends. In DNA form, the CDR3 reads TGCAGTGCTAGAGAAGCTGGTTACGTGAGAGAGACCCAGTACTTC. Translation gives CSAREAGYVRETQYF.

The chain recombines TRBV20-1 with TRBJ1-1, with 9 bases aligning to TRBD1. The germline CDR1 and CDR2 sequences are DFQATT and SNEGSKA (reference sequence). This CDR3 has 14 amino acids. After removal of 6 bases from V and 6 bases from J, the junction contained 11 bases not matched to a gene. The DNA for the CDR3 is TGCAGTGCGTACCATGGACAGGGGATCCCTGAAGCTTTCTTT. Translated, it gives CSAYHGQGIPEAFF.